This T cell receptor (beta chain) was captured by sequencing in a study of cytomegalovirus exposure and HLA in healthy donors (dated by TCRdb to 2016 to 2017). Regarding the study in general: An earlier analysis of several hundred of the donors reported 250 to 300 Gb of sequence data and some 120 million unique TCR beta sequences from 150 million to 200 million T cells. An early release that covered about 640 HLA-typed donors contained 250 to 350 gigabases of sequencing data and tens of millions of unique TCR sequences. Of the 398 genotyped donors, approximately 82% fell in the genetic ancestry cluster associated with self-reported Caucasian donors. The study was designed to test whether signatures of past pathogen exposure could be identified by cataloging public T cell receptors. The T cell repertoires of 666 subjects were profiled by immunosequencing and related to cytomegalovirus serostatus. A separate validation cohort of more than 100 different subjects was used in addition to the approximately 700-subject first cohort. To predict cytomegalovirus infection status, the study brought together high-throughput TCR immunosequencing, statistical association of individual TCRs with disease status, and machine learning. A later analysis re-analyzed previously published TCR beta repertoires from 650 to 800 donors and added high-resolution HLA genotyping to study TCR occurrence patterns. Rather than using new phenotypic data, the later analysis identified candidate immune exposures from TCR beta sequences and from how often those sequences occurred across donors. To decide whether each TCR beta V gene segment behaved as functional or pseudogenic, an earlier analysis of some 570 of the donors relied on high-throughput TCR beta sequencing. Donor age, sex, ethnicity and CMV serostatus were compiled alongside the repertoire data. Genome-wide SNP genotypes for about three fifths of the 666 donors were used in a later genetic analysis, which treated that subset as a discovery cohort. Every repertoire in the discovery cohort had been generated on one and the same sequencing platform. Class I and class II HLA loci were covered by the typing at four-digit resolution. The number of donors typed differed by locus, with 629-630 for A, B, C, DRB1 and DQB1, around 560 for DQA1, approximately 570 for DPA1, and approximately 470 for DPB1. Roughly five DR-DQ haplotypes were treated as single units for association and clustering because of strong linkage in the cohort. Across under 500 genotyped donors of the cohort, an average of roughly 250,000 unique TCR beta nucleotide sequences per donor were sequenced, and 15% to 20% of those sequences were non-productive.

The library was obtained by the immunoSEQ multiplex PCR assay. For the multiplex PCR, a mixture combining 60 forward primers for TCR Vbeta segments and 13 reverse primers for TCR Jbeta segments was used. The CDR3 region of rearranged TCR beta genes was amplified from genomic DNA by a multiplex PCR assay. The Illumina HiSeq System was used to sequence the amplified TCR beta libraries as 87-base-pair reads. As for the original processing: In a later analysis, tens of millions of unique TCR beta chains were counted across the roughly 610 repertoires, and roughly 11 million of these chains were shared by at least two donors. To remove PCR and sequencing errors, raw reads were error-corrected and collapsed into unique sequences using a nearest-neighbor algorithm that merged closely related sequences. CDR3 sequences were aligned to IMGT reference sequences to assign V, D and J gene segments. Each retained sequence needed at least a six-nucleotide match to both a V gene segment and a J gene segment. Rearrangements were classified as productive when the CDR3 lacked stop codons and remained in frame with V and J, and all other rearrangements were classified as non-productive. CDR3 was defined according to IMGT convention as the region running from the second conserved V-encoded cysteine to the conserved J-encoded phenylalanine. In an earlier analysis of just under 600 of the donors, sequences lacking an unambiguous match to a single V gene segment were excluded. In an earlier analysis of 450 to 750 of the donors, a V segment was called functional when productive rearrangements were above 56.7%, and segregating when the standard deviation between donors exceeded 5%. A statistical classification framework was built for diagnosing cytomegalovirus status from the catalog of TCR beta chain sequences. V and J gene assignment, in a later analysis, came from comparing TCR nucleotide sequences with IMGT/GENE-DB human TR gene sequences. The TCRdist pipeline was used in a later analysis to assign CDR3 sequences and most-parsimonious VDJ recombination scenarios. In a later analysis, each TCR beta chain was defined by its CDR3 amino acid sequence together with its V-gene family, and reads without a unique V-gene family were excluded. A later analysis removed 450 to 600 highly shared, low-generation-probability nucleotide sequences to deal with suspected cross-contamination and a sequencing artifact. In a later analysis, a clonal expansion index for each public chain was calculated from normalized within-repertoire ranks of inferred template counts. In a later analysis, generation probabilities were computed using a VDJ recombination model fitted to out-of-frame rearrangements, and the results were checked against IGoR. A later analysis scored TCR-TCR, TCR-HLA and TCR-CMV co-occurrence with hypergeometric tests, applying a repertoire-size bias correction to TCR pairs. A later analysis estimated false discovery rates by permuting HLA or CMV assignments 20 times. In a later analysis, co-occurring TCRs were grouped using DBSCAN, and TCRdist sequence similarity was added for clustering within HLA-allele-positive subsets. Repertoires with fewer than 30,000 or more than 120,000 public chains, plus five repertoires with anomalous nucleotide sharing, were excluded from co-occurrence clustering. The source is immuneACCESS, and TCRdb retained only in-frame sequences with V and J called. Part of the clones is not carried over; for the studies checked, unresolved V genes explain less than half of this, and the remainder is unexplained. V, J and clone size are those of that table, while D and trimming were read from the DNA. For this sample the table gives under 200,000 clones, of which 75% were detected only once. Clones ranked in the top ten supply 2.5% of the sample.

There are 19 amino acids in the CDR3, from cysteine to phenylalanine inclusive. CDR3 DNA is the only sequence kept; it has 57 bases, read in frame from the first base. In the case of this clone: There is no known antigen for this receptor. It has no much larger one-base neighbor in the sample; base qualities were not kept. At the DNA level, this CDR3 is encoded by other sequences in the same sample as well.

The full study reports these points: In a later genetic analysis, fewer N-insertions in productive TCRs were reported among donors in an Asian-associated ancestry cluster than the approximately 670-donor mean. A later genetic analysis associated a missense DCLRE1C variant with V-gene and J-gene trimming of TCR beta chains, and an independent cohort replicated the association. Because HLA typing was missing for some donors at each locus, association tests included only the typed subset. CMV serostatus was the only immune exposure information available for the cohort. A group of highly shared sequence variants was considered likely to be a technical artifact of the sequencing pipeline. The authors suggested that the approach could potentially be generalized to other disease states and immunological phenotypes. Most TCR sequences were seen in very few donors, while some public TCRs were found in many individuals. Some IMGT-functional V segments, including TRBV6-2 and TRBV6-3, could not be told apart with the 87-base-pair reads, so those segments were excluded. The classifier was reported to diagnose cytomegalovirus status with high specificity and sensitivity in both the original cohort and the validation cohort. In a later analysis, HLA-associated TCR beta chains were found to be more clonally expanded and to have lower generation probabilities than equally common non-associated chains. Specific HLA alleles were associated with more than 15,000 TCR beta sequences at a false discovery rate of 0.05 in a later analysis. In a later analysis, the rate of TCR association differed among HLA loci, with DRB1 alleles having the most associated TCRs and HLA-C alleles having the fewest. Seventeen rarely observed V segments, including chromosome 9 orphons, were excluded from the earlier analysis of some 590 of the donors because counts were too low. Strong co-occurrence of HLA alleles, especially DR and DQ, made assigning TCR associations to individual alleles difficult. The study listed 164 TCR beta chains as associated with cytomegalovirus. In an earlier analysis of some 540 of the donors, most TCR beta V segments appeared in productive rearrangements about 87% or about 30% of the time, broadly matching IMGT annotations. A further reported finding was that TCR beta sequences accurately predicted the HLA-A and HLA-B alleles for most subjects in the first cohort. In this cohort, only TCR beta chains were sequenced, and detectable features were limited by the absence of alpha or paired-chain data. A few of the identified cytomegalovirus-associated TCR beta chains were confirmed in vitro to be specific for cytomegalovirus antigens. According to a later analysis, most CMV-associated TCR beta chains appeared to be HLA-restricted, and the HLA associations seemed to be driven largely by CMV exposure. Linkage disequilibrium might explain the correlated functional status among segregating V segments, but an unknown experimental factor could not be excluded. The presence/absence analyses assumed that sequencing depth was roughly uniform across donors, and that assumption may not be true. According to a later analysis, parvovirus B19, influenza, CMV and Epstein-Barr virus appeared linked to several top co-occurrence clusters.

The cohort comprised fewer than 750 healthy bone marrow donors. Cohort members were all nominally healthy when sampled, although unrecorded immune exposures were likely present. The donor tested CMV seronegative, placing the donor among the 300 to 400 seronegative members of the cohort. A peripheral blood sample was collected from each donor, and TCR beta sequencing was performed on peripheral blood mononuclear cells. Genomic DNA extraction from the blood cell samples was performed with the Qiagen DNeasy Blood Extraction Kit. The V gene is TRBV21-1 and the J gene is TRBJ2-3; the table assigns TRBD1, which was not confirmed against the DNA. TRBV21-1 is flagged as a pseudogene. This receptor was obtained from a female donor in good health and CMV-seronegative. The material sequenced was PBMCs. Read as DNA, the sequence is TGTGCCAGCAGCAAAGCGCGCGGAAGGGACAGGGGCTACACAGATACGCAGTATTTT. Translation gives CASSKARGRDRGYTDTQYF.